These 20 T cell receptor beta chains were sequenced from one sample in a study of T-cell memory formation after mild COVID-19. One entry per CDR3 protein results from TCRdb running MiXCR on the 5' RACE reads. Among fewer than 500,000 distinct CDR3 sequences listed, more than 20% were seen once. The sample comprised PBMCs or a T cell subset sorted from them (not recorded which). Receptor source: an adult woman who had mild COVID-19 (a few samples of this study predate the infection). Cell type and time point are not known.

This sequence joins TRBV25-1 and TRBJ2-5; tentatively, D is TRBD1 (7 bases). The CDR3 runs 14 residues. Between the trimmed V and J ends, which lost 5 bases and 5 bases, there was a span of 15 bases. CDR1 and CDR2 (germline): MGHDK, SYGVNS. In DNA form, the CDR3 reads TGTGCCAGCAGTAGGCAGGGGGGATTGGAGACCCAGTACTTC. Residues: CASSRQGGLETQYF.

This sequence joins TRBV10-3 and TRBJ1-1; 7 bases fit TRBD1. V trimming: 6 bases; J trimming: 0 bases; junction bases outside the gene matches: 4. The germline V gene has CDR1 ENHRY and CDR2 SYGVKD. This CDR3 region has 14 residues. CDR3 coding DNA: TGTGCCATCAGCCTGACAGGGATGAACACTGAAGCTTTCTTT. It specifies CAISLTGMNTEAFF.

The rearrangement joins TRBV7-9 to TRBJ2-7, with 11 bases that match TRBD1. CDR3 length equals 14 residues. Trimming cost V 5 bases and J 3 bases; bases outside gene matches: 3. Germline-derived CDR1 and CDR2 are SEHNR and FQNEAQ (reference sequence). The CDR3 sequence is CASSTGQGGYEQYF. The CDR3 coding sequence is TGTGCCAGCAGCACGGGACAGGGGGGCTACGAGCAGTACTTC.

A few counts support this clonotype. This chain connects TRBV7-9 to TRBJ2-2; TRBD1 agrees at 7 bases. Germline V lookup: CDR1 SEHNR, CDR2 FQNEAQ (reference sequence). This CDR3 contains 15 residues. Trimming at V came to 3 bases and at J to 2 bases, leaving 3 bases not matched to a gene. The CDR3 sequence is CASSFDRANTGELFF. CDR3 coding DNA: TGTGCCAGCAGCTTTGACAGGGCTAACACCGGGGAGCTGTTTTTT. Supplemented by reference TRBV7-9 and TRBJ2-2, the full variable domain reads DTGVSQNPRHKITKRGQNVTFRCDPISEHNRLYWYRQTLGQGPEFLTYFQNEAQLEKSRLLSDRFSAERPKGSFSTLEIQRTEQGDSAMYLCASSFDRANTGELFFGEGSRLTVL.

The J gene is TRBJ1-1, the V gene TRBV20-1; 7 nucleotides align to TRBD1. CDR3 length: 13 residues. The ends lost 6 bases at V and 4 bases at J; junction bases unmatched: 8. CDR1 is DFQATT and CDR2 is SNEGSKA in the germline V gene (reference sequence). This CDR3 is CSAGTGQPTEAFF. CDR3 nucleotides: TGCAGTGCAGGAACGGGACAGCCCACTGAAGCTTTCTTT.

In its sample, this clonotype was seen a few times. The genes are TRBV7-9 and TRBJ2-1; D is unclear. With 5 bases removed from V and 15 bases from J, the gap between germline ends came to 17 bases. Germline values: CDR1 SEHNR, CDR2 FQNEAQ (reference sequence). This CDR3 comprises 12 residues. CDR3 DNA: TGTGCCAGCAGCGCAGGTGTCCCCCAAGGGTTCTTC. The encoded protein is CASSAGVPQGFF.

This clonotype was seen just once. The genes are TRBV7-9 and TRBJ2-5, with D uncertain. The germline V gene encodes CDR1 SEHNR and CDR2 FQNEAQ (reference sequence). V lost 2 bases and J 4 bases, leaving 14 bases between the germline ends. This CDR3 is built from 15 residues. The CDR3 nucleotides are TGTGCCAGCAGCTTACGCGGTAGCATCGGAGAGACCCAGTACTTC. It is translated as CASSLRGSIGETQYF.

This chain connects TRBV5-1 to TRBJ2-2; possibly TRBD1 for D (6 bases). In germline, CDR1 is SGHRS, CDR2 YFSETQ. CDR3 length equals 15 residues. V was trimmed by 3 bases and J by 0 bases, leaving 9 bases between them. The CDR3, as DNA: TGCGCCAGCAGCTCGAACAGGGCGAACACCGGGGAGCTGTTTTTT. Translating gives CASSSNRANTGELFF.

This clonotype was counted a few times. J is TRBJ1-2 and V is TRBV29-1; tentatively, D is TRBD1 (6 bases). The CDR3 has 13 amino acids. Per the germline V gene, CDR1 is SQVTM and CDR2 is ANQGSEA. Trimming removed 7 bases from V and 1 base from J, with 13 bases in between. CDR3 bases: TGCAGCGCCCTGACAGGACTTAACTATGGCTACACCTTC. It specifies CSALTGLNYGYTF.

The chain has TRBV29-1 and TRBJ2-7; perhaps TRBD2 as D (6 bases). Germline CDR1 SQVTM, CDR2 ANQGSEA. The CDR3 runs 13 residues. The V gene lost 5 bases and the J gene lost 2 bases, with 13 bases spanning the gap. CDR3 residues: CSVSLGLTYEQYF. CDR3 nucleotide sequence: TGCAGCGTTTCCCTAGGACTAACCTACGAGCAGTACTTC.

The chain employs TRBV3-1 and TRBJ1-5; a possible D gene is TRBD1 (5 bases). This CDR3 spans 15 amino acids. The germline V and J ends were trimmed by 1 base and 6 bases, with 13 bases remaining between them. In germline, CDR1 is LGHDT, CDR2 YNNKEL (reference sequence). The CDR3 here is CASSQGRGASQPQHF. The CDR3 DNA sequence: TGTGCCAGCAGCCAAGGGCGAGGGGCGAGTCAGCCCCAGCATTTT. The complete variable domain, with remaining parts taken from reference TRBV3-1 and TRBJ1-5, reads DTAVSQTPKYLVTQMGNDKSIKCEQNLGHDTMYWYKQDSKKFLKIMFSYNNKELIINETVPNRFSPKSPDKAHLNLHINSLELGDSAVYFCASSQGRGASQPQHFGDGTRLSIL.

This clonotype showed up just once. The genes are TRBV15 and TRBJ2-7, with TRBD1 matching over 10 bases. The CDR3 is 16 residues long. The V gene end was trimmed by 2 bases and the J gene end by 10 bases; junction bases not matched to a gene: 14. Germline lookup yields CDR1 LNHNV and CDR2 YYDKDF (reference sequence). CDR3 in amino acids: CATSRKKGQGLPYQYF. CDR3 in DNA: TGTGCCACCAGCAGAAAAAAGGGACAGGGGCTGCCTTACCAGTACTTC.

The J gene is TRBJ2-7, the V gene TRBV5-4; D remains unclear. V was clipped by 0 bases and J by 3 bases, with 10 bases between them. The CDR3 is 14 amino acids. Germline V lookup: CDR1 SGHNT, CDR2 YYREEE (reference sequence). CDR3 coding DNA: TGTGCCAGCAGCTTGGCTGGGCAGATCTACGAGCAGTACTTC. It encodes CASSLAGQIYEQYF.

This clonotype was seen a few times. V is TRBV7-3 and J is TRBJ2-3, with D possibly TRBD2 on 6 matching bases. Germline values: CDR1 SGHTA, CDR2 FQGTGA. V gave up 5 bases and J gave up 2 bases, with 14 bases separating them. The CDR3 runs 15 residues. The CDR3 here is CASSPSAGYTDTQYF. The DNA for the CDR3 is TGTGCCAGCAGCCCGTCAGCGGGTTACACAGATACGCAGTATTTT.

The chain carries TRBV5-1 and TRBJ1-1; 7 nucleotides align to TRBD1. The CDR3 runs to 15 residues. The trim removed 6 bases at V and 0 bases at J, leaving 8 bases unmatched. Germline values: CDR1 SGHRS, CDR2 YFSETQ. For the CDR3, the DNA is TGCGCCAGCAAGGGAAAGGGGGCTTTGAACACTGAAGCTTTCTTT. Translation: CASKGKGALNTEAFF. The full variable domain, with the rest looked up from reference TRBV5-1 and TRBJ1-1, is KAGVTQTPRYLIKTRGQQVTLSCSPISGHRSVSWYQQTPGQGLQFLFEYFSETQRNKGNFPGRFSGRQFSNSRSEMNVSTLELGDSALYLCASKGKGALNTEAFFGQGTRLTVV.

The gene calls are TRBV4-1 and TRBJ2-7; D is ambiguous. From germline, CDR1 is MGHRA and CDR2 YSYEKL. CDR3 length equals 15 residues. V lost 4 bases, J lost 0 bases, and 13 bases lay in between. The CDR3 spells CASSRHGSSSYEQYF. The DNA of the CDR3 is TGCGCCAGCAGCCGCCACGGTTCCAGCTCCTACGAGCAGTACTTC.

The chain carries TRBV10-2 and TRBJ2-7, with D unresolved. The CDR3 sequence is 12 residues long. The V end lost 6 bases, the J end lost 3 bases, and 9 bases lay between the germline ends. In germline, CDR1 is WSHSY, CDR2 SAAADI. As DNA, the CDR3 is TGCGCCAGCAGGCAAGGAATCTACGAGCAGTACTTC. Translating it yields CASRQGIYEQYF.

The V gene is TRBV3-1, the J gene TRBJ1-4, with D possibly matching TRBD1 (5 bases). Trimming shortened V by 6 bases and J by 8 bases, and 13 bases separated the two germline ends. Germline assignment: CDR1 LGHDT and CDR2 YNNKEL (reference sequence). The CDR3 extends over 13 amino acids. The CDR3 region has the DNA TGTGCCAGCAGTCAAACGGGGGAGGAAAAACTGTTTTTT. Translation: CASSQTGEEKLFF.

The chain combines TRBV9 with TRBJ2-5, with D tentatively TRBD2 (7 bases). The CDR3 loop spans 16 amino acids. CDR1 SGDLS and CDR2 YYNGEE come from the germline V gene. Trimming shortened V by 4 bases and J by 5 bases, and 21 bases separated the two germline ends. The CDR3 nucleotides read TGTGCCAGCAGCCTCTCGGAGGGGGGGCTCGTGGAGACCCAGTACTTC. Translation gives CASSLSEGGLVETQYF.

This chain joins TRBV12-3 or TRBV12-4 and TRBJ2-7; 7 bases are shared with TRBD1. The V segment lost 7 bases and the J segment 6 bases; nucleotides outside the gene matches: 6. The CDR3 is 12 amino acids. In DNA form, the CDR3 reads TGTGCCAGCACACTGACAGGGATCGAGCAGTACTTC. Its translation: CASTLTGIEQYF.